This T cell receptor beta chain was recorded in a study of T cells in Graves' hyperthyroidism and ophthalmopathy. Study outcomes and limitations: Most thyroid clonotypes expanded above 0.001 appeared in blood too.

This clonotype has ten or more counts. Its antigen is currently unknown. Amplified regions were TCR beta CDR3 sequences from RNA transcripts. The TCR CDR3 was amplified in a first-round RT-PCR using the HTBI primer set. TCRdb recomputed calls from the multiplex PCR reads with MiXCR, one row per CDR3 protein. The sample has approximately 400,000 distinct CDR3 sequences, roughly 15% seen once. CDR1 SGHTA and CDR2 FQGNSA come from the germline V gene. There are 12 residues in the CDR3. With 7 bases removed from V and 10 bases from J, the gap between germline ends came to 16 bases. The chain combines TRBV7-2 with TRBJ1-1; D call uncertain. The TCR sequence derives from a woman aged 25 to 39 with Graves' ophthalmopathy. The specimen sequenced was blood. CDR3 DNA sequence: TGTGCCAGCACCTCTTCGGGCCTAGGAGCTTTCTTT. As protein: CASTSSGLGAFF.